A single sample gave rise to the 13 T cell receptor beta chains below, sequenced in a study of blood T cell repertoires in COVID-19. TCRdb keeps only in-frame clones here, not all; method: immunoSEQ multiplex PCR. The data contain 60,000 to 70,000 clones, about 91% of them singletons. Specimen: peripheral blood. The receptor set was obtained from a woman of 80 years or more with active COVID-19.

This chain joins TRBV19 and TRBJ1-1; possibly TRBD1 for D (6 bases). This CDR3 is 15 amino acids long. Germline CDR1 reads LNHDA; CDR2 reads SQIVND (reference sequence). Trimming removed 1 base from V and 3 bases from J, with 12 bases in between. The CDR3 region is CASSIVGGVYTEAFF. CDR3 sequence (DNA): TGTGCCAGTAGTATAGTTGGGGGCGTATACACTGAAGCTTTCTTT.

The rearrangement links TRBV6-6 to TRBJ2-7; maybe TRBD2 (6 bases). The germline gives CDR1 MNHNY, CDR2 SVGAGI (reference sequence). CDR3 size: 16 residues. Trimming cost V 0 bases and J 3 bases, with 15 bases left between them. The DNA for the CDR3 is TGTGCCAGCAGTTACTCCGTGCTCCCCGGGGGCTACGAGCAGTACTTC. Its translation is CASSYSVLPGGYEQYF.

The rearrangement joins TRBV14 to TRBJ2-1; 12 nucleotides line up with TRBD2. The CDR3 totals 16 residues. V lost 5 bases to trimming and J lost 7 bases; unmatched junction nucleotides: 9. Germline V gene data show CDR1 as SGHDN and CDR2 as FVKESK. CDR3 protein: CASSGARLAGVNEQFF. DNA for the CDR3: TGTGCCAGCAGCGGAGCCCGACTAGCGGGGGTGAATGAGCAGTTCTTC.

V usage is TRBV7-9 and J usage is TRBJ1-3; tentative D call: TRBD1 (5 bases). Germline CDR1 is SEHNR and CDR2 is FQNEAQ (reference sequence). V was trimmed by 5 bases and J by 3 bases, leaving 14 bases between them. CDR3 length: 15 amino acids. The CDR3 spells CASSRDRLIGNTIYF. The CDR3 DNA reads TGTGCCAGCAGCCGAGACAGACTTATTGGAAACACCATATATTTT. The full variable domain, in which reference TRBV7-9 and TRBJ1-3 provide the parts outside the CDR3, is DTGVSQNPRHKITKRGQNVTFRCDPISEHNRLYWYRQTLGQGPEFLTYFQNEAQLEKSRLLSDRFSAERPKGSFSTLEIQRTEQGDSAMYLCASSRDRLIGNTIYFGEGSWLTVV.

CDR3 amino acids: CASSGTSSNEQFF. The DNA for the CDR3 is TGTGCCAGCAGCGGGACTAGCAGTAATGAGCAGTTCTTC. The J gene is TRBJ2-1, the V gene TRBV3-1 (or the pseudogene TRBV3-2), with 9 bases identical to TRBD2. CDR3 size: 13 residues. J gave up 7 bases and V 5 bases, and 3 bases lay outside the gene matches. The V gene's germline CDR1 is LGHDT and CDR2 YNNKEL (reference sequence).

The DNA of the CDR3 is TGTGCCAGCAGGCCCAGTGGTCAGAGCAATCAGCCCCAGCATTTT. The encoded protein is CASRPSGQSNQPQHF. V and J are TRBV27 and TRBJ1-5; D remains ambiguous. CDR3 size: 15 residues. In germline, CDR1 is MNHEY, CDR2 SMNVEV (reference sequence). Trimming took off 6 bases at V and 1 base at J, with 13 bases between the two ends.

The chain uses TRBV2 and TRBJ2-5; unclear D gene. Germline-derived CDR1 and CDR2 are SNHLY and FYNNEI. CDR3 size: 13 residues. Between the trimmed V and J ends, which lost 6 bases and 7 bases, there was a span of 15 bases. CDR3 amino acids: CASSQIPRGTQYF. As DNA, the CDR3 is TGTGCCAGCAGCCAAATTCCCCGAGGGACCCAGTACTTC.

The rearrangement joins TRBV7-9 to TRBJ2-1; D is possibly TRBD2 (6 bases). The CDR3 runs to 14 residues. V shed 1 base and J shed 8 bases, with 12 bases lying between them. In germline, CDR1 is SEHNR, CDR2 FQNEAQ (reference sequence). CDR3 sequence reads: CASSLEGGIDEQFF. The CDR3 coding sequence is TGTGCCAGCAGCTTAGAAGGAGGGATCGATGAGCAGTTCTTC.

The chain joins TRBV15 to TRBJ1-1; perhaps TRBD1 as D (5 bases). Germline V gene sequence: CDR1 LNHNV, CDR2 YYDKDF (reference sequence). The CDR3 runs 16 residues. V was clipped by 0 bases and J by 4 bases, with 15 bases between them. As DNA, the CDR3 is TGTGCCACCAGCAGAGATCTGGGGGGGGTAGGCACTGAAGCTTTCTTT. Its translation is CATSRDLGGVGTEAFF.

The chain recombines TRBV9 with TRBJ1-3; D is undetermined. V lost 2 bases to trimming and J lost 0 bases, with 12 bases between them. CDR1 SGDLS and CDR2 YYNGEE come from the germline V gene. This CDR3 has 16 amino acids. In nucleotides, the CDR3 is TGTGCCAGCAGCGTCTTTGAGGCCTACTCTGGAAACACCATATATTTT. As protein: CASSVFEAYSGNTIYF.

The chain combines TRBV11-2 with TRBJ1-4; 7 nucleotides agree with TRBD1. V was pared by 5 bases and J by 6 bases, with 6 bases of the junction left unmatched. Germline V gene lookup returns CDR1 SGHAT and CDR2 FQNNGV. The CDR3 contains 14 residues. CDR3 protein: CASSRGQDYEKLFF. The CDR3 DNA reads TGTGCCAGCAGCCGAGGACAGGATTATGAAAAACTGTTTTTT.

V is TRBV9 and J is TRBJ1-1; D gene ambiguous. There are 15 residues in the CDR3. The germline V gene encodes CDR1 SGDLS and CDR2 YYNGEE. V was pared by 4 bases and J by 3 bases, with 16 bases between. As DNA, the CDR3 is TGTGCCAGCAGCTCAAGAGGAGGGCTCGACACTGAAGCTTTCTTT. Protein sequence: CASSSRGGLDTEAFF.

The chain recombines TRBV7-3 with TRBJ1-1, with 9 bases identical to TRBD1. Germline values: CDR1 SGHTA, CDR2 FQGTGA. J was trimmed by 0 bases and V by 5 bases; bases with no gene match: 13. The CDR3 runs to 18 residues. The CDR3 coding sequence is TGTGCCAGCAGCCCACATGCCGGGACAGGGACGATGAACACTGAAGCTTTCTTT. Its translation: CASSPHAGTGTMNTEAFF.